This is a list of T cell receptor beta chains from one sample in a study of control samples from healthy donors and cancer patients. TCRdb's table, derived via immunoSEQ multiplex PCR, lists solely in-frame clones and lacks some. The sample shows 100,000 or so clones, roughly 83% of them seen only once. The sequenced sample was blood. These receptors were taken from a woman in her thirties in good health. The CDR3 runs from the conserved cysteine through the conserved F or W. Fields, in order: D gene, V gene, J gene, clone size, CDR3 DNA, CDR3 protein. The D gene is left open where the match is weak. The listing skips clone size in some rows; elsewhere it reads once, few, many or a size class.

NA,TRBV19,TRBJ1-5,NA,TGTGCCAGTAGTATAGAAGGGGATTTGGGCAATCAGCCCCAGCATTTT,CASSIEGDLGNQPQHF
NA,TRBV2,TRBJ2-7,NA,TGTGCCAGCTCCCGCGACAGGCCGACGTCCTACGAGCAGTACTTC,CASSRDRPTSYEQYF
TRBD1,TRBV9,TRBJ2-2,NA,TGTGCCAGCAGCTTTCGCCGGGACAGGGGATCCGCGGTCACCGGGGAGCTGTTTTTT,CASSFRRDRGSAVTGELFF
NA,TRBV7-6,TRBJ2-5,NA,TGTGCCAGCAGCTTAGCAGGGAACCAAGAGACCCAGTACTTC,CASSLAGNQETQYF
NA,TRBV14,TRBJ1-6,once,TGTGCCAGCAGCCAAGTCGGTATGGCAGGGCAAACACCCCTCCACTTT,CASSQVGMAGQTPLHF
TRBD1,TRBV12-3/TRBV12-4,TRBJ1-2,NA,TGTGCCAGCAGTTTGACAGGGTCTGGCTACACCTTC,CASSLTGSGYTF
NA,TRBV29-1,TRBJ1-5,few,TGCAGCGCGGCGGCGGGACACCTTCAGCCCCAGCATTTT,CSAAAGHLQPQHF
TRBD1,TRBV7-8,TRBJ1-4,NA,TGTGCCAGCAGCTTAGTTCAGGGGGGGACCGCAAATGAAAAACTGTTTTTT,CASSLVQGGTANEKLFF
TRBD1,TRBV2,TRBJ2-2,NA,TGTGCCAGCACCCGGGGACAGGGTAACACCGGGGAGCTGTTTTTT,CASTRGQGNTGELFF
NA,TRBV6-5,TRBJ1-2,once,TGTGCCAGCAAATTCGGGCTGGGGGATGGCTACACCTTC,CASKFGLGDGYTF
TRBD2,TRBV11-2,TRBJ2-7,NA,TGTGCCAGCAGCTTAGAAGGGGGGACTAGCGGGGCGTACGAGCAGTACTTC,CASSLEGGTSGAYEQYF
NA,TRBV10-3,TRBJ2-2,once,TGTGCCATCAGGGGTCTCGGGGAGCTGTTTTTT,CAIRGLGELFF
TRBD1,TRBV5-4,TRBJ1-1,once,TGTGCCAGCAGCCCGGGGGACAGGGGGCTGACCATGAACACTGAAGCTTTCTTT,CASSPGDRGLTMNTEAFF
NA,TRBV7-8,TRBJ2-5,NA,TGTGCCAGCAGCTGGGGACAGCGGGGAGAGACCCAGTACTTC,CASSWGQRGETQYF
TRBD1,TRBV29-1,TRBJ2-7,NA,TGCAGCGGGAAACAGGGGCAGTACGAGCAGTACTTC,CSGKQGQYEQYF
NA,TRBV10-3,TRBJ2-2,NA,TGTGCCATCGGGGTAGGGGGCACCGGGGAGCTGTTTTTT,CAIGVGGTGELFF
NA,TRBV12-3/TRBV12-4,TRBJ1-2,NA,TGTGCCAGCAGTTTAGTTGAGAGTTTTACCACCTTC,CASSLVESFTTF
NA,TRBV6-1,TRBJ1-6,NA,TGTGCCAGCAGTGAAGCGAACGCCAGGGGAAATTCACCCCTCCACTTT,CASSEANARGNSPLHF
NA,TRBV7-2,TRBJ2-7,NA,TGTGCCAGCAGCTTAGGCGGAGCAAACTCCTACGAGCAGTACTTC,CASSLGGANSYEQYF
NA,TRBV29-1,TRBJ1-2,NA,TGCAGCGCCTTACCAGGTTCTCCCAGCTATGGCTACACCTTC,CSALPGSPSYGYTF
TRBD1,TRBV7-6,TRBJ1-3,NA,TGTGCCAGCAGCCCGTCGAGGGGGCGAAGTGGAAACACCATATATTTT,CASSPSRGRSGNTIYF
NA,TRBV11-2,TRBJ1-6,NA,TGTGCCAGCAGCTTAGAAGACAGAGACAATTCACCCCTCCACTTT,CASSLEDRDNSPLHF
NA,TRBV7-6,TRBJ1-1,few,TGTGCCAGCAGCTCAACAGGAAACACTGAAGCTTTCTTT,CASSSTGNTEAFF
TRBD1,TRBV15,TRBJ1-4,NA,TGTGCCACCAGCAGGAAGGGACAGGGCGGTGAAAAACTGTTTTTT,CATSRKGQGGEKLFF
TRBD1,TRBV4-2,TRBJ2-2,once,TGTGCCAGCAGCAAAACAGGGGCAGGCACCGGGGAGCTGTTTTTT,CASSKTGAGTGELFF